This T cell receptor (beta chain) was identified in a study of blood T cell repertoires in COVID-19. Turning to the study itself: Material from acute and convalescent COVID-19 was sourced from the United States, Italy and Spain. T cells, B-cell-depleted T cells, or PBMCs supplied cDNA or gDNA.

Patients in Seattle were enrolled during active infection, then followed longitudinally. With V trimmed by 6 bases and J by 2 bases, 4 bases remained unmatched. The CDR3 extends over 15 amino acids. Germline CDR1 KGHSH, CDR2 LQKENI. The data were produced by immunoSEQ multiplex PCR, yet TCRdb's version contains in-frame clones alone and is incomplete. The sample has hundreds of thousands of clones, 75% to 90% seen once. This TCR was recovered from a woman between 65 and 79 years old with COVID-19, enrolled during active disease. The genes are TRBV18 and TRBJ2-3; 11 bases are shared with TRBD2. The sample consisted of peripheral blood. CDR3 DNA: TGTGCCAGCTCCCCTAGCGGGGGGCCCACAGATACGCAGTATTTT. It specifies CASSPSGGPTDTQYF.